These T cell receptor beta chains were read from a single sample in a study of blood T cell repertoires in COVID-19. Data came from immunoSEQ multiplex PCR; TCRdb stores just in-frame clones and leaves some out. This repertoire shows tens of thousands of clones, approximately 86% found once; its top ten account for around 2.9%. Material: peripheral blood. The receptors originated from a woman in her 50s with active or convalescent COVID-19. Each CDR3 is given without its conserved first and last residue. Expanded clones get a size class; other rows say once, few or many, or leave the size out.

j_gene,abundance,v_gene,CDR3aa
TRBJ2-1,-,TRBV28,ASKDSEQF
TRBJ1-2,-,TRBV25-1,ASSPIDRADYGYT
TRBJ2-3,-,TRBV2,ASRLLAGAEDTQY
TRBJ2-4,-,TRBV6-6,ASSPRGGAVAKNIQY
TRBJ1-3,-,TRBV5-5,ASSLTGTGRNTIY
TRBJ1-1,-,TRBV15,ATSRGEGWSTEAF
TRBJ2-2,-,TRBV24-1,ATSAPGGDPNTGELF
TRBJ1-1,few,TRBV7-8,ASSLEGVRGNTEAF
TRBJ1-3,-,TRBV30,AWSRDSGSGNTIY
TRBJ1-5,-,TRBV7-9,ASSFHTDQPQH
TRBJ2-7,-,TRBV7-8,ASSRRDSSSSYEQY
TRBJ1-1,-,TRBV7-2,ASSPQTGNTEAF
TRBJ1-1,-,TRBV7-3,ASSLGTGNTEAF
TRBJ2-1,-,TRBV13,ASSSAGGLHNEQF
TRBJ2-3,-,TRBV19,ASSIDYERGRDTDTQY